This TCR beta chain was identified in a study of T cell repertoires in cytomegalovirus infection. Study at large: Recently identified HLA-C-restricted CMV epitopes were among the peptides used. Carrying CMV and the relevant HLA type showed in public TCR beta signatures. Study-level points and caveats: CMV-specific TCR beta clonotypes restricted by HLA-C were the ones dominating the ex vivo response. Adding up the frequency of public TCR beta families identified people who carried CMV plus the relevant HLA.

J was trimmed by 8 bases and V by 3 bases; bases with no gene match: 11. This CDR3 region has 16 residues. Looked up from germline, CDR1 is LNHDA and CDR2 is SQIVND (reference sequence). In its sample, this clonotype was seen a few times. Its specificity is unknown. MiXCR, run by TCRdb on the reads, gives a single entry per CDR3 protein. The table has a few hundred thousand distinct CDR3 sequences, 35% to 50% seen once; the top ten hold 48%. Sequenced material: cultured PBMCs, taken from culture after CMV antigen stimulation. This clonotype was sampled from a human donor in good health (CMV status not recorded). Some clones in this sample may be carry-over from other donors' samples. V is TRBV19 and J is TRBJ2-1, with 9 bases fitting TRBD1. This CDR3 is CASSMLRDRERYEQFF. CDR3 coding DNA: TGTGCCAGTAGTATGCTCCGGGACAGGGAGAGGTATGAGCAGTTCTTC.